This entry features one T cell receptor beta chain sequence. The target antigen is unknown. Method: immunoSEQ multiplex PCR; TCRdb's copy keeps in-frame clones and lacks some. The sample lists 45,000 to 55,000 clones, around 80% occurring once. The entry originates in a study of radiotherapy plus CTLA-4 blockade in lung cancer. General study findings and limits: Clones derived from tumor TCRs expanded in blood after radiotherapy plus ipilimumab.

The ends were cut back, 2 bases at V and 6 bases at J, with 8 bases in the middle. The germline gives CDR1 MNHNS, CDR2 SASEGT. This CDR3 spans 13 amino acids. The sample consisted of peripheral blood, taken from a patient treated with radiotherapy plus ipilimumab. This chain connects TRBV6-1 to TRBJ2-1; no firm D call. The source is a human donor with non-small cell lung cancer who had a partial response to radiotherapy plus ipilimumab. CDR3 DNA sequence: TGTGCCAGCAGTGAAATCACGGTCAATGAGCAGTTCTTC. Translating gives CASSEITVNEQFF.